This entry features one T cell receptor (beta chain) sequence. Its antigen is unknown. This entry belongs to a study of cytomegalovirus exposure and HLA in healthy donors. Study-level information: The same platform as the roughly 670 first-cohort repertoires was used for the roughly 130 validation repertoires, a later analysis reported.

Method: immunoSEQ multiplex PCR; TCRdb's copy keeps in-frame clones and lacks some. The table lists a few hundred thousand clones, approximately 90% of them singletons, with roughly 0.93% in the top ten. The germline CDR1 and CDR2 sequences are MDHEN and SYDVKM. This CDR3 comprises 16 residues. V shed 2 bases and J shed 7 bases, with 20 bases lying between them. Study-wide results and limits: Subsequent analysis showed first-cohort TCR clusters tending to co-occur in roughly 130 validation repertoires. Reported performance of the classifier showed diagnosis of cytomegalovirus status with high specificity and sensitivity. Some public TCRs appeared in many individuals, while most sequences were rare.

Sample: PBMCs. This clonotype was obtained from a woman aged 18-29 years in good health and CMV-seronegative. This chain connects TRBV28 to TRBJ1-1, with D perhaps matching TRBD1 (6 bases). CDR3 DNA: TGTGCCAGCAGTTTAGTAGTCGGTGGGGGCGCTTTTGAAGCTTTCTTT. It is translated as CASSLVVGGGAFEAFF.